The source of this TCR beta chain is a study of beta chain features in type 1 diabetes. Expressed TCRB transcripts got sequenced, as all isolated RNA was reverse transcribed. The average output of naive, central memory and regulatory T cell samples was approximately 3.8 million reads. The repertoire was sequenced with immunoSEQ multiplex PCR; TCRdb's copy has only in-frame clones and lacks some. The table shows under 250,000 clones, with around 14% occurring only once. This clone has a handful of counts. What it recognizes is unknown. One end of the junction fails to match germline, which may point to a read error. Study-level results: In the patient group, naive, central memory and Treg TCRB repertoires seemed more alike than in the healthy donor group. Here, the possible influence of HLA type (on TCRB rearrangement) remained unresolved. VDJ junctions from patients with type 1 diabetes contained fewer insertions and more deletions.

The CDR3 totals 15 residues. Per germline, CDR1 LNHNV and CDR2 YYDKDF (reference sequence). Sequenced material: naive CD4+ T cells from blood. The rearrangement uses TRBV15 and TRBJ2-7, with TRBD2 as a possible D gene (5 bases). The clonotype was recovered from a woman aged 40 to 50 in good health. CDR3: CATSGEYLASKGQYF. CDR3 in DNA: TGTGCCACCAGCGGAGAATACCTAGCTTCGAAGGGGCAGTACTTC.